This is a list of T cell receptor beta chains from one sample in a study of CD8 T cells in Susac syndrome. MiXCR was run by TCRdb on the immunoSEQ multiplex PCR reads, yielding one entry per CDR3 protein. The table lists 150,000 to 200,000 distinct CDR3 sequences, over 85% of them singletons. The sequencing input was CD4+ T cells from PBMCs. All receptors come from a human donor in good health. Both conserved end residues are part of each CDR3. D genes are given only for firm matches. Clone size is stated in some rows and not others, as once, few, many or a class when expanded.

NA,TRBV29-1,TRBJ2-3,NA,TGCAGCGCCCGGCCCGGGGGCACAGATACGCAGTATTTT,CSARPGGTDTQYF
NA,TRBV27,TRBJ2-1,NA,TGTGCCAGCAGTTTTATACAGTCCTACAATGAGCAGTTCTTC,CASSFIQSYNEQFF
NA,TRBV21-1,TRBJ1-2,NA,TGTGCCAGCAGCAACCCGTATAACTATGGCTACACCTTC,CASSNPYNYGYTF
NA,TRBV15,TRBJ2-1,NA,TGTGCCACCAGCGGCTACAATGAGCAGTTCTTC,CATSGYNEQFF
NA,TRBV20-1,TRBJ1-3,NA,TGCAGTGCTAGTCCACAGGGAAACACCATATATTTT,CSASPQGNTIYF
once,TRBV12-3/TRBV12-4,TRBJ2-2,TRBD2,TGTGCCAGCACCGATAGCGGGAGAGGTCCCGGGGAGCTGTTTTTT,CASTDSGRGPGELFF
once,TRBV29-1,TRBJ2-7,NA,TGCAGCGTTGCGGACACCTCTACCGAGCAGTACTTC,CSVADTSTEQYF
NA,TRBV30,TRBJ1-2,NA,TGTGCCTGGAGTGGAGGGGGTAACGGCTACACCTTC,CAWSGGGNGYTF
NA,TRBV3-1,TRBJ2-5,TRBD1,TGTGCCAGCAGCCAGACCGGGACAGGGGAGGAGACCCAGTACTTC,CASSQTGTGEETQYF
NA,TRBV25-1,TRBJ2-1,TRBD2,TGTGCCAGCAGTGCCAGGACTAGTCTCAATGAGCAGTTCTTC,CASSARTSLNEQFF
NA,TRBV29-1,TRBJ2-1,NA,TGCAGCGTTGAAGATCCTATTTACAATGAGCAGTTCTTC,CSVEDPIYNEQFF
NA,TRBV6-6,TRBJ1-1,NA,TGTGCCAGCGGAACGGACTGGAGGGCTGAAGCTTTCTTT,CASGTDWRAEAFF
NA,TRBV20-1,TRBJ2-3,TRBD2,TGCAGTGCCTTGGGACTAGCGGGGCGCACAGATACGCAGTATTTT,CSALGLAGRTDTQYF
NA,TRBV28,TRBJ2-7,NA,TGTGCCAGCACCTCGGGGACGGATCCCGACGAGCAGTACTTC,CASTSGTDPDEQYF
NA,TRBV29-1,TRBJ2-3,NA,TGCAGCGTTGAAGGACACCGCCGCACAGATACGCAGTATTTT,CSVEGHRRTDTQYF
NA,TRBV7-2,TRBJ2-5,NA,TGTGCCAGCAGCTTAAACGGGGGCCCAGAGACCCAGTACTTC,CASSLNGGPETQYF
NA,TRBV20-1,TRBJ2-7,NA,TGCAGTGCTCAAGGACCCCGGGTCGGCGAGCAGTACTTC,CSAQGPRVGEQYF
NA,TRBV28,TRBJ2-7,TRBD2,TGTGCCAGCCTTCCTAGCGGATCATTTTACGAGCAGTACTTC,CASLPSGSFYEQYF
NA,TRBV5-4,TRBJ2-5,NA,TGTGCCAGCAGCTTGCCGGGACTTATCCAAGAGACCCAGTACTTC,CASSLPGLIQETQYF
NA,TRBV20-1,TRBJ1-5,NA,TGCAGTGCTAGAGCAGGAAATAGCAATCAGCCCCAGCATTTT,CSARAGNSNQPQHF
NA,TRBV28,TRBJ2-7,NA,TGTGCCAGCTATCGACCGGGCTCCTACGAGCAGTACTTC,CASYRPGSYEQYF
NA,TRBV4-3,TRBJ2-6,NA,TGCGCCAGCAGCCAAGGTTTCTCTGGGGCCAACGTCCTGACTTTC,CASSQGFSGANVLTF
NA,TRBV23-1,TRBJ1-5,NA,TGCGCCAGCAGTCACCACCCGGGGGTCTTGGGGCAGCCCCAGCATTTT,CASSHHPGVLGQPQHF
NA,TRBV3-1,TRBJ1-1,NA,TGTGCCAGCAGCCAGAGAGAGATGAACACTGAAGCTTTCTTT,CASSQREMNTEAFF
once,TRBV28,TRBJ2-7,TRBD2,TGTGCCAGCAGGTCCTGGGGGACTAGGTACGGCTACGAGCAGTACTTC,CASRSWGTRYGYEQYF
NA,TRBV12-3/TRBV12-4,TRBJ1-2,NA,TGTGCCAGCAGTTCCGTCGGGCAGGGCTATGGCTACACCTTC,CASSSVGQGYGYTF
NA,TRBV12-3/TRBV12-4,TRBJ2-7,NA,TGTGCCAGCAGTTTAGAGGTCACGGAGCAGTACTTC,CASSLEVTEQYF
NA,TRBV29-1,TRBJ2-5,NA,TGCAGCGCCTCTGAACAGGGGACTGAGACCCAGTACTTC,CSASEQGTETQYF
NA,TRBV18,TRBJ2-5,NA,TGTGCCAGCTCACTTCTTGGCGGCTTTGAGACCCAGTACTTC,CASSLLGGFETQYF
NA,TRBV29-1,TRBJ2-7,NA,TGCAGCGTTAGTACAGGCCTCAACGAGCAGTACTTC,CSVSTGLNEQYF
NA,TRBV30,TRBJ1-1,NA,TGTGCCTGGAGTGTAAGGGTATCGGACACTGAAGCTTTCTTT,CAWSVRVSDTEAFF
NA,TRBV4-1,TRBJ1-2,NA,TGCGCCAGCAGCCAAGTTGGGGTTAGTGGCTACACCTTC,CASSQVGVSGYTF
NA,TRBV29-1,TRBJ2-1,NA,TGCAGCGTTGAGCCGGTACTAGCCTCCTACAATGAGCAGTTCTTC,CSVEPVLASYNEQFF
NA,TRBV20-1,TRBJ1-2,NA,TGCAGTGCTAGCGGAGGGAATGGCGACTATGGCTACACCTTC,CSASGGNGDYGYTF
NA,TRBV12-3/TRBV12-4,TRBJ1-1,NA,TGTGCCAGCAGCCCTACCGATGAAGCTTTCTTT,CASSPTDEAFF
NA,TRBV27,TRBJ1-2,NA,TGTGCCAGCAGTCGATCCGGGACGGTCTATGGCTACACCTTC,CASSRSGTVYGYTF
NA,TRBV29-1,TRBJ2-7,NA,TGCAGCGTTGACCCGAGCTCCTACGAGCAGTACTTC,CSVDPSSYEQYF
NA,TRBV29-1,TRBJ2-6,TRBD1,TGCAGCGCCCAAGGGGACAGGCCCTCTGGGGCCAACGTCCTGACTTTC,CSAQGDRPSGANVLTF
NA,TRBV30,TRBJ1-1,NA,TGTGCCTGGAGTAGGAAAGTACGCCATGAAGCTTTCTTT,CAWSRKVRHEAFF
once,TRBV29-1,TRBJ2-7,NA,TGCAGCGTTGTGTCTGGAGCCTACGAGCAGTACTTC,CSVVSGAYEQYF
NA,TRBV3-1,TRBJ1-2,NA,TGTGCCAGCAGCCCCACAGGGCGGAGTGGCTACACCTTC,CASSPTGRSGYTF
NA,TRBV3-1,TRBJ2-1,NA,TGTGCCAGCAGCCAAGTTGGTATTGGTGAGCAGTTCTTC,CASSQVGIGEQFF
NA,TRBV27,TRBJ1-1,NA,TGTGCCAGCAGTTTAGGTCGGGGTTCGGACACTGAAGCTTTCTTT,CASSLGRGSDTEAFF
NA,TRBV29-1,TRBJ1-1,NA,TGCAGCGGGGAAGAGGGGGACACTGAAGCTTTCTTT,CSGEEGDTEAFF